This record covers a single T cell receptor (beta chain). The repertoire was sequenced with immunoSEQ multiplex PCR; TCRdb's copy has only in-frame clones and lacks some. The sample lists some 120,000 clones, 90% occurring once. CDR3 length equals 14 residues. Germline-derived CDR1 and CDR2 are MGHDK and SYGVNS. After removal of 5 bases from V and 4 bases from J, the junction contained 6 bases not matched to a gene. This specimen comes from a study of T cell clones after liver transplantation. The TCR comes from a human patient who received a liver transplant. The graft donor may account for some of the T cells. This material consisted of CD4+ T cells from blood, taken 12 months after liver transplant. The chain has TRBV25-1 and TRBJ1-2; 8 bases match TRBD1. The CDR3: CASSFRGQSYGYTF. Here the CDR3 DNA reads TGTGCCAGCAGTTTCAGGGGGCAGAGCTATGGCTACACCTTC.